This TCR beta chain was obtained from a study of blood T cells in healthy people across ages (dated by TCRdb to 2013 to 2016). For the wider study: Template switching captured roughly one uniquely barcoded TCR beta cDNA molecule per two T cells in model experiments. To avoid experimental bias, donors of different ages were distributed randomly across sequencing lanes. The donors were split into four age groups: young (average approximately 16 years), middle-aged (39), aged (more than 60) and long-lived (roughly 88). Using deep sequencing normalized with unique cDNA molecular identifiers, the study measured how TCR beta repertoire diversity changes with age. For two donors (one aged 18 to 30 and one aged 80 or older), the study analyzed two additional independent replicas of 1 million unique cDNA reads from the same blood draw. Overall study results and their limits: Observed TCR beta diversity correlated strongly with the percentage of naive T cells measured by flow cytometry. Donor CMV infection status was unknown, potentially confounding age-related changes in expanded clonotypes. Total diversity estimates from one million sequenced T cells were considered lower bounds and underestimates. Since profiling was done on bulk unsorted PBMCs, naive and antigen-experienced compartments could not be conclusively compared. Compared with the aged group, the long-lived group had more naive CD4+ T cells, fewer expanded clones and increased TCR diversity, suggesting age selection. As age increased, observed TCR beta diversity per million T cells dropped in a roughly linear way, and a significant reduction was already evident by age about 36.

CDR1 MDHEN and CDR2 SYDVKM were looked up in the germline V gene. Reading from cysteine to phenylalanine, the CDR3 counts 15 amino acids. Only the CDR3 portion is preserved as DNA: 45 bases, with reading frame beginning at the first base. V is shortened by 3 bases, J by 3 bases, and the region joining them spans 12 bases. Systemically healthy Caucasian individuals from Russia, 35 to 50 in total and aged 6 to 90 years, were included as donors. Each donor gave approximately 9.3 milliliters of peripheral blood, collected into EDTA-treated Vacutainer tubes. Ficoll-Paque density-gradient centrifugation was used to isolate PBMCs, with at least 6.5 million obtained per sample. Trizol reagent was used to extract total RNA from the PBMCs, yielding at least 5 micrograms per sample. For every donor, flow cytometry on a PBMC aliquot measured the percentage of naive CD45RAhigh/CD27high T cells. Details on this clonotype: Its specific antigen is unknown. The record has no base qualities; no much larger clone is one base away.

The library came from 5' RACE. TCRdb lists the instrument as Illumina HiSeq 2500. A second PCR of about 7 to 12 cycles was performed with a sample-barcoded 5' primer and a J-beta primer mix. Each TCR beta cDNA molecule received a unique molecular identifier from a template-switch 5' adaptor carrying 12 random nucleotides. At least 3 million CDR3-containing paired-end reads were obtained from each sample. First-strand cDNA synthesis was performed from all RNA using the Mint cDNA synthesis kit, with priming by a TRBC-specific oligonucleotide. All cDNA was treated with uracil-DNA glycosylase and then went through a first 18-cycle PCR with the universal primers M1SS and BC2_uni_R. Per the authors' processing: Normalization of each sample was performed by random selection of 1 million high-quality reads, each carrying a distinct molecular identifier. Reads with shared molecular identifiers were discarded instead of being binned into consensus sequences. CDR3 identification, clonotype clustering and error correction used MiTCR with a Q25 quality threshold and the strictest error-elimination algorithm. A nonparametric unseen species model with Euler transformation was used to estimate a lower bound on total TCR beta diversity. The public reads were quality trimmed at Q25 with fastp and then assembled into clones with MiXCR by TCRdb, keeping productive beta chains. Rows matching on CDR3 protein sequence are summarized as one entry with the most common DNA and genes. TCRdb's processing, not the authors', yielded these V and J calls. The sample records about 630,000 distinct CDR3 sequences, roughly 21% of which are singletons. The ten largest clonotypes hold around 3.4% of the sample.

This receptor was obtained from a man in his 70s in good health. Here the chain combines TRBV28 and TRBJ1-5, with the D gene uncertain. The source material was blood. The nucleotides read TGTGCCAGCAGTTTTGGAGGGCTCGACAATCAGCCCCAGCATTTT. This codes for CASSFGGLDNQPQHF.